The source of this T cell receptor beta chain is a study of blood T cell repertoires in COVID-19. Overall study context: The United States, Italy and Spain were the sources of the acute and convalescent COVID-19 samples. Sources were T cells, B-cell-depleted T cells, or PBMCs; the material itself was cDNA or gDNA.

Germline loops: CDR1 SEHNR, CDR2 FQNEAQ (reference sequence). CDR3 length: 11 residues. V gave up 8 bases and J gave up 5 bases, with 9 bases separating them. Original handling: Amplifying reference gene primers gave estimates of nucleated cell counts. Produced via immunoSEQ multiplex PCR; TCRdb's table is partial and in-frame only. V and J calls and clone size are as listed in that table; D and trimming were resolved from the DNA. The sample has 240,000 or so clones; approximately 86% are singletons. The material sequenced was peripheral blood. The rearrangement joins TRBV7-9 to TRBJ1-1; D remains ambiguous. The TCR originated in a man aged 55 to 69 who had recovered from COVID-19. CDR3 DNA sequence: TGTGCCAGCGAGTCGGGGACTGAAGCTTTCTTT. Encoded protein: CASESGTEAFF.